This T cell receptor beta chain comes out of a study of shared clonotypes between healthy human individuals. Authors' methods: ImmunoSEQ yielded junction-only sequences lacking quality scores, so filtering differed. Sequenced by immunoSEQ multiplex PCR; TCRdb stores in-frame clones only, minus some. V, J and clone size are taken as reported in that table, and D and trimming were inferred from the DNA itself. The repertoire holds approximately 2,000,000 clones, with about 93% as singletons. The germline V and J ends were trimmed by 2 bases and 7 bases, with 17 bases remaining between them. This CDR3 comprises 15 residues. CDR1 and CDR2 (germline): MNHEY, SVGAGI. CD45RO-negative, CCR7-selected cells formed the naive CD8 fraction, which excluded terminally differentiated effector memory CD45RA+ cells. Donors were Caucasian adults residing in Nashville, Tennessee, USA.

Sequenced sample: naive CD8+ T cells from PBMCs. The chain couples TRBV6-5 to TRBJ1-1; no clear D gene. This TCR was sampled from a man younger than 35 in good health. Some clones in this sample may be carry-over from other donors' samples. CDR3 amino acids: CASSYNPGAGGEAFF. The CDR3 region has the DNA TGTGCCAGCAGTTACAACCCAGGTGCGGGTGGTGAAGCTTTCTTT.